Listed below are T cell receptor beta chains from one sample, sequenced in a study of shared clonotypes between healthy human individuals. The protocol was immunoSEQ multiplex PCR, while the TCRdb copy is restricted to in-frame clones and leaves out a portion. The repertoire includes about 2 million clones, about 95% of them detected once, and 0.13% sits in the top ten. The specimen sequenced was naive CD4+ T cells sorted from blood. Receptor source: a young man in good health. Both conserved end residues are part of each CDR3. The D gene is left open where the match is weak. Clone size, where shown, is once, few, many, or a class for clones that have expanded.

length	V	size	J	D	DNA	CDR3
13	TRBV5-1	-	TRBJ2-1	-	TGCGCCAGCAGCTTGGAGGCAGGGAATGAGCAGTTCTTC	CASSLEAGNEQFF
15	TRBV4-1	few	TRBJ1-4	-	TGCGCCAGCAGCCAAGGGGCAGCAACTAATGAAAAACTGTTTTTT	CASSQGAATNEKLFF
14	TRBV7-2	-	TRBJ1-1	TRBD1	TGTGCCAGCAGCTCGGACAGGTGGGACACTGAAGCTTTCTTT	CASSSDRWDTEAFF
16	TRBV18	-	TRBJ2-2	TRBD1	TGTGCCAGCTCACTAGGGGACAGATTAAACGGCGGGGAGCTGTTTTTT	CASSLGDRLNGGELFF
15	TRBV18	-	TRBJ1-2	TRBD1	TGTGCCAGCTCACCCGGGACGGACAGGGTATACGGCTACACCTTC	CASSPGTDRVYGYTF
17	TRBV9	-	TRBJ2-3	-	TGTGCCAGCAGCGTAGACTTGGCCCCCCCTAGCACAGATACGCAGTATTTT	CASSVDLAPPSTDTQYF
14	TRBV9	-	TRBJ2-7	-	TGTGCCAGCAGCGTGTTGGCGGGCGGCTACGAGCAGTACTTC	CASSVLAGGYEQYF
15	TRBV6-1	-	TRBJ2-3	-	TGTGCCAGCAGTGAAGAGGGAACTAGCACAGATACGCAGTATTTT	CASSEEGTSTDTQYF
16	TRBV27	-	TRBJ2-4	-	TGTGCCAGCAGCCCCAGGGATCTACTTGGGGAGAACATTCAGTACTTC	CASSPRDLLGENIQYF
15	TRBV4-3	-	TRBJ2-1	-	TGCGCCAGCAGCTTATCTATCTTCTCCTACAATGAGCAGTTCTTC	CASSLSIFSYNEQFF
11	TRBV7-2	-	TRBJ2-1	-	TGTGCCAGCAGTGCCGGGTCACAGCAGTTCTTC	CASSAGSQQFF
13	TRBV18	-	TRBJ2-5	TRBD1	TGTGCCAGCTCAAGGACAGGGGCAGAGACCCAGTACTTC	CASSRTGAETQYF
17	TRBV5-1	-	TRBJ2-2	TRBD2	TGCGCCAGCAGCTTAGGACTAGCGGGGGAGTACACCGGGGAGCTGTTTTTT	CASSLGLAGEYTGELFF
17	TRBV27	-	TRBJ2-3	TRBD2	TGTGCCAGCGCCCGAACTAGCGGGGGGCTCCCCGGGGGCCGTCAGTATTTT	CASARTSGGLPGGRQYF
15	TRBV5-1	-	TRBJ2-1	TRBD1	TGCGCCAGCAGCCAGGGACAGGGCCCCCACAATGAGCAGTTCTTC	CASSQGQGPHNEQFF
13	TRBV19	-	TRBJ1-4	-	TGTGCCAGTAGGGGGCCGCAAAATGAAAAACTGTTTTTT	CASRGPQNEKLFF
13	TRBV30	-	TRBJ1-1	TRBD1	TGTGCCTGGAGGTCAGGGGGCCAGACTGAAGCTTTCTTT	CAWRSGGQTEAFF
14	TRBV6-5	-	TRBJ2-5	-	TGTGCCAGCAGTTACCGGAACTACCAAGAGACCCAGTACTTC	CASSYRNYQETQYF
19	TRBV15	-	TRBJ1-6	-	TGTGCCACCAGTACCTGGGGTGGAAGCGGCTCGGCCTATAATTCACCCCTCCACTTT	CATSTWGGSGSAYNSPLHF
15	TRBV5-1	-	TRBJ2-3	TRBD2	TGCGCCAGCAAAGGACGAGCGGGGCTCACAGATACGCAGTATTTT	CASKGRAGLTDTQYF
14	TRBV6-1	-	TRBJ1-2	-	TGTGCCAGCAGTGCTCACATGGCCAACTATGGCTACACCTTC	CASSAHMANYGYTF
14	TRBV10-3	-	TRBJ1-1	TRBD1	TGTGCCATCAGGGACAGGCAGGAGAACACTGAAGCTTTCTTT	CAIRDRQENTEAFF
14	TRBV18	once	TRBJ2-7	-	TGTGCCAGCTCATCCGGGACTTCCATTTACGAGCAGTACTTC	CASSSGTSIYEQYF
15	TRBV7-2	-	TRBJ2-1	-	TGTGCCAGCAGAAAGGGGGGTTTTGGGTACAATGAGCAGTTCTTC	CASRKGGFGYNEQFF
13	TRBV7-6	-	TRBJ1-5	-	TGTGCCAGCAGCACAAATAGGGATCAGCCCCAGCATTTT	CASSTNRDQPQHF
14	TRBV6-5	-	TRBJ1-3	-	TGTGCCAGCGTGGAAGCAGCTAAACGAAACACCATATATTTT	CASVEAAKRNTIYF
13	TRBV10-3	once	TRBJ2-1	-	TGTGCCATCACGAAGGGGGAGGGCGGTGAGCAGTTCTTC	CAITKGEGGEQFF
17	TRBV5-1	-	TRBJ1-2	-	TGCGCCAGCAGTCAAACTTGGCACGAGACCTCTTCCTATGGCTACACCTTC	CASSQTWHETSSYGYTF
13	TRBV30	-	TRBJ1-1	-	TGTGCCTGGAGTCCCCCTCTGAACACTGAAGCTTTCTTT	CAWSPPLNTEAFF
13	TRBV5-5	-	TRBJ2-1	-	TGTGCCAGCAGTTGGGGACCCCTTAATGAGCAGTTCTTC	CASSWGPLNEQFF
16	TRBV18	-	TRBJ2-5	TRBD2	TGTGCCAGCTCACCGCGGGGAGGGCCCCTATCATGGACCCAGTACTTC	CASSPRGGPLSWTQYF
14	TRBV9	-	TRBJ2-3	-	TGTGCCAGCGCCAGGTCCCCTAGCACAGATACGCAGTATTTT	CASARSPSTDTQYF
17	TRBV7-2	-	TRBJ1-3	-	TGTGCCAGCAGCTCGGGACACTTGGCGAGCTCTGGAAACACCATATATTTT	CASSSGHLASSGNTIYF
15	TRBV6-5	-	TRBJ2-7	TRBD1	TGTGCCAGCACTCTAAGGACAGGGTTATTCTACGAGCAGTACTTC	CASTLRTGLFYEQYF
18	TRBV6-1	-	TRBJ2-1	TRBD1	TGTGCCAGCAGTGAAGCGCAGGTTTACAGGGGGGTATACTATGAGCAGTTCTTC	CASSEAQVYRGVYYEQFF